What follows are 18 T cell receptor beta chains derived from one specimen sequenced in a study of beta chain features in type 1 diabetes. Study conclusions and caveats: TCRB CDR3s from Type 1 diabetes patients were moderately but significantly shorter in all four CD4+ subsets.

These receptors are not linked to any known antigen. The entirety of the isolated RNA underwent reverse transcription, so expressed TCRB transcripts were sequenced. TCRdb keeps only in-frame clones here, not all; method: immunoSEQ multiplex PCR. The table shows fewer than 300,000 clones, with roughly 22% occurring only once. The sample was naive CD4+ T cells from blood. The receptors were sampled from a woman between 35 and 50 years old with type 1 diabetes.

This clone was recorded a few times. This sequence joins TRBV5-1 and TRBJ2-5; D not certain. The germline V and J ends were trimmed by 0 bases and 2 bases, with 14 bases remaining between them. The length of the CDR3 is 16 residues. The V gene's germline CDR1 is SGHRS and CDR2 YFSETQ. The CDR3: CASSLGGSDWQETQYF. The CDR3 nucleotides read TGCGCCAGCAGCTTGGGTGGATCCGACTGGCAAGAGACCCAGTACTTC.

The gene calls are TRBV4-3 and TRBJ2-5; TRBD1 might be the D (5 bases). The CDR3 covers 16 residues. V lost 0 bases to trimming and J lost 5 bases, with 16 bases between them. Germline assignment: CDR1 LGHNA and CDR2 YSLEER. DNA of the CDR3: TGCGCCAGCAGCCAAGAACCCTCAGGGTTCGGCGAGACCCAGTACTTC. Translated: CASSQEPSGFGETQYF.

A few counts support this clone. The rearrangement uses TRBV29-1 and TRBJ1-2, with D possibly matching TRBD1 (6 bases). Germline CDR1 and CDR2: SQVTM and ANQGSEA. This CDR3 is 14 amino acids long. The germline V and J ends were trimmed by 4 bases and 4 bases, with 16 bases remaining between them. DNA of the CDR3: TGCAGCGTTGGAAGACAGGTCATAGGCTATGGCTACACCTTC. Its protein is CSVGRQVIGYGYTF.

The rearrangement uses TRBV5-1 and TRBJ1-4; D gene ambiguous. CDR1 and CDR2 from the germline V gene are SGHRS and YFSETQ. V gave up 3 bases and J gave up 5 bases, with 8 bases separating them. This CDR3 spans 13 amino acids. As DNA, the CDR3 is TGCGCCAGCAGCTCGTCCCCGAATGAAAAACTGTTTTTT. Translating it yields CASSSSPNEKLFF.

Concerning this clone itself: The same CDR3 arises from other DNA sequences in this sample as well. This chain joins TRBV7-2 and TRBJ2-7, with 8 positions matching TRBD2. The length of the CDR3 is 14 residues. Germline assignment: CDR1 SGHTA and CDR2 FQGNSA. With V trimmed by 1 base and J by 4 bases, 3 bases remained unmatched. The CDR3 DNA reads TGTGCCAGCAGCTTAGACGCGGGGGGATACGAGCAGTACTTC. It specifies CASSLDAGGYEQYF.

The chain employs TRBV5-1 and TRBJ1-5; no firm D call. The V gene's germline CDR1 is SGHRS and CDR2 YFSETQ. V was pared by 0 bases and J by 10 bases, with 14 bases between. The CDR3 is 14 residues long. CDR3 in amino acids: CASSLAAGMGPQHF. CDR3 coding DNA: TGCGCCAGCAGCTTGGCGGCAGGTATGGGTCCCCAGCATTTT.

The chain combines TRBV28 with TRBJ2-5, with D unresolved. Trimming left V 3 bases short and J 2 bases short, with 7 bases between. The CDR3 is made up of 13 amino acids. The germline V gene has CDR1 MDHEN and CDR2 SYDVKM. The chain's CDR3 is CASSLAAQETQYF. CDR3 sequence (DNA): TGTGCCAGCAGTTTGGCCGCACAAGAGACCCAGTACTTC.

The chain recombines TRBV6-1 with TRBJ2-7; D is uncertain. This CDR3 comprises 14 residues. Germline assignment: CDR1 MNHNS and CDR2 SASEGT. Trimming pared 2 bases from V and 0 bases from J, leaving 8 bases between. CDR3 protein: CASSEQSPSYEQYF. The DNA of the CDR3 is TGTGCCAGCAGTGAACAAAGCCCCTCCTACGAGCAGTACTTC.

The V gene is TRBV29-1, the J gene TRBJ2-1; maybe TRBD2 (5 bases). The CDR3 sequence is 14 residues long. V was clipped by 7 bases and J by 5 bases, with 18 bases between them. Germline V gene lookup returns CDR1 SQVTM and CDR2 ANQGSEA. The chain's CDR3 is CSAPGVLFHNEQFF. CDR3 bases: TGCAGCGCCCCCGGGGTACTATTTCACAATGAGCAGTTCTTC.

The rearrangement uses TRBV27 and TRBJ2-3, with 9 bases identical to TRBD1. CDR1 and CDR2 (germline): MNHEY, SMNVEV (reference sequence). The CDR3 has 14 residues. V shed 4 bases and J 3 bases; nucleotides not matched to a gene: 2. DNA of the CDR3: TGTGCCAGCAGTTGGGACAGGGATACAGATACGCAGTATTTT. Translation gives CASSWDRDTDTQYF.

This clone was seen only a few times. This chain connects TRBV9 to TRBJ2-5; 8 positions agree with TRBD1. CDR1 SGDLS and CDR2 YYNGEE come from the germline V gene. V was clipped by 4 bases and J by 4 bases; unmatched bases: 6. This CDR3 contains 14 residues. The CDR3 DNA reads as TGTGCCAGCAGCCCTTGGACAGGGCGAGAGACCCAGTACTTC. Its protein is CASSPWTGRETQYF.

The V gene is TRBV11-1, the J gene TRBJ2-5; the D gene is possibly TRBD1 (5 bases). Looked up from germline, CDR1 is SGHAT and CDR2 is FQDESV (reference sequence). V gave up 3 bases and J gave up 2 bases, with 13 bases separating them. The CDR3 has 15 residues. The DNA for the CDR3 is TGTGCCAGCAGCTTCGCCAGGGCCCGGCAAGAGACCCAGTACTTC. Residues: CASSFARARQETQYF.

The table lists this clone with a few counts. V gene TRBV5-4 combines with J gene TRBJ2-2; 8 bases are shared with TRBD1. The length of the CDR3 is 15 residues. Unmatched junction bases numbered 5, after V lost 4 bases and J lost 3 bases. Germline V gene data show CDR1 as SGHNT and CDR2 as YYREEE (reference sequence). The DNA for the CDR3 is TGTGCCAGCAGCATGGACAGGGAATACACCGGGGAGCTGTTTTTT. Its protein is CASSMDREYTGELFF.

This clone was seen a few times. This sequence joins TRBV9 and TRBJ1-2, with 8 nucleotides matching TRBD1. Germline V CDR1 and CDR2: SGDLS, YYNGEE. The CDR3 loop spans 15 amino acids. V lost 3 bases to trimming and J lost 5 bases; unmatched junction nucleotides: 9. The CDR3: CASSAQTGAGYGYTF. CDR3 DNA: TGTGCCAGCAGCGCCCAGACAGGGGCGGGGTATGGCTACACCTTC.

The sample holds a few counts of this clone. CDR3 loop: CSVRSILALKDTQYF. CDR3 nucleotide sequence: TGCAGCGTCCGCTCAATTCTAGCGCTGAAAGATACGCAGTATTTT. The chain combines TRBV29-1 with TRBJ2-3; D possibly corresponds to TRBD2 (6 bases). The CDR3 loop spans 15 amino acids. Germline V lookup: CDR1 SQVTM, CDR2 ANQGSEA. V lost 6 bases, J lost 5 bases, and 21 bases lay in between.

The V gene is TRBV18, the J gene TRBJ2-1; 9 bases fit TRBD2. V shed 3 bases and J 6 bases; nucleotides not matched to a gene: 6. The CDR3 has 15 amino acids. CDR1 is KGHSH and CDR2 is LQKENI in the germline V gene. The CDR3 loop reads CASSPAGGAPNEQFF. In DNA form, the CDR3 reads TGTGCCAGCTCACCGGCGGGGGGGGCCCCCAATGAGCAGTTCTTC.

The rearrangement links TRBV2 to TRBJ1-1; possible D gene TRBD1, 6 bases. Per the germline V gene, CDR1 is SNHLY and CDR2 is FYNNEI. The V gene lost 7 bases and the J gene lost 2 bases, with 11 bases spanning the gap. The CDR3 runs 13 residues. The CDR3 here is CASKSDRNTEAFF. The CDR3 DNA reads as TGTGCCAGCAAATCGGACAGAAACACTGAAGCTTTCTTT.

This rearrangement joins TRBV7-2 to TRBJ1-2; a weak D match, TRBD1 (5 bases). Looked up from germline, CDR1 is SGHTA and CDR2 is FQGNSA. Trimming removed 1 base at V and 0 bases at J, with 9 bases between. CDR3 length equals 15 residues. The CDR3 region is CASSLVQGANYGYTF. CDR3 coding DNA: TGTGCCAGCAGCTTAGTGCAGGGCGCTAACTATGGCTACACCTTC. Full variable domain (outside the CDR3, taken from reference TRBV7-2 and TRBJ1-2): GAGVSQSPSNKVTEKGKDVELRCDPISGHTALYWYRQSLGQGLEFLIYFQGNSAPDKSGLPSDRFSAERTGGSVSTLTIQRTQQEDSAVYLCASSLVQGANYGYTFGSGTRLTVV.